This T cell receptor (beta chain) emerged from a study of blood T cell repertoires in COVID-19. Germline assignment: CDR1 ENHRY and CDR2 SYGVKD. Trimming left V 0 bases short and J 5 bases short, with 14 bases between. This CDR3 is built from 16 residues. Authors' processing steps: Reference gene primers were amplified, and this amplification served to estimate nucleated cell counts. Sequencing was performed with immunoSEQ multiplex PCR; in TCRdb, only in-frame clones are kept and a portion is missing. V and J calls plus clone size are reproduced from that table; the DNA served to infer D and trimming. The sample has about 400,000 clones; roughly 89% are singletons.

The origin of this receptor is a woman in her fifties or sixties who had recovered from COVID-19. Sequencing input: PBMCs or T cells enriched from blood (not recorded which). The V call is TRBV10-3, the J call TRBJ1-3; TRBD1 might be the D (5 bases). CDR3 coding DNA: TGTGCCATCAGTGAGTCGTCGGACACTCCCCGAAACACCATATATTTT. Translating it yields CAISESSDTPRNTIYF.